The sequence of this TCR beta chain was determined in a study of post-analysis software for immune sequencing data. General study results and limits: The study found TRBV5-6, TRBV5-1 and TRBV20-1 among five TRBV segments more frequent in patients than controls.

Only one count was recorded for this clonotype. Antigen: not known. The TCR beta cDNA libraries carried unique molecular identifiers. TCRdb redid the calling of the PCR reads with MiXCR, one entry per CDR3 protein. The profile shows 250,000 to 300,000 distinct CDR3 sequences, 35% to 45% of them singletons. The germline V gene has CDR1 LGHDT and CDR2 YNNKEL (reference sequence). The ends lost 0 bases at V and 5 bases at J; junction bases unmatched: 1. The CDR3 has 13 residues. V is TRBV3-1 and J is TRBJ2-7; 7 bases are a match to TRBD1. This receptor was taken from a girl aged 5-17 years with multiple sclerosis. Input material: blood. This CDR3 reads CASSQETGDEQYF. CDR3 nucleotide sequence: TGTGCCAGCAGCCAAGAAACAGGGGACGAGCAGTACTTC.